This T cell receptor (beta chain) was captured in a study of pediatric ulcerative colitis. Regarding the study as a whole: Two rectal CDR3 clonotypes occurred in all ulcerative colitis patients. Acute severe colitis showed lower rectal diversity from clonal expansions.

The rectum was sampled with one to two pinch biopsies at colonoscopy. V was pared by 4 bases and J by 3 bases, with 4 bases of the junction left unmatched. The CDR3 loop spans 13 amino acids. CDR1 and CDR2 (germline): SQVTM, ANQGSEA. Up to 500,000 reads were sequenced per sample. TCRdb's table, derived via immunoSEQ multiplex PCR, lists solely in-frame clones and lacks some. This sample has about 35,000 clones, with approximately 78% found just once. A few counts support this clone. Antigen: not known. The chain carries TRBV29-1 and TRBJ2-7, with 9 bases identical to TRBD1. The origin of this receptor is a boy between 10 and 17 years old with mild ulcerative colitis. The specimen sequenced was gut tissue. DNA of the CDR3: TGCAGCGTTGGTCGGGACAGGGTCTACGAGCAGTACTTC. Translation gives CSVGRDRVYEQYF.